Here is one T cell receptor (beta chain) with its context. This entry comes from a study of blood T cell repertoires in COVID-19. Study as a whole: There were acute and convalescent COVID-19 samples, and they came from the United States, Italy and Spain. T cells, B-cell-depleted T cells, or PBMCs provided the cDNA or gDNA that served as material.

The CDR3 is 15 residues long. The J segment lost 3 bases and the V segment lost 9 bases, leaving 10 bases of the junction unmatched. Germline V gene data show CDR1 as SGHDT and CDR2 as YYEEEE. Per the study methods: Researchers report that nucleated cell counts were estimated from reference gene primer amplification. Repertoires were generated with immunoSEQ multiplex PCR, while TCRdb's copy carries only in-frame clones and drops some. The V and J calls and clone size come from that table; D and trimming were worked out from the DNA. The sample shows under 450,000 clones, about 91% of them seen only once.

This sequence originates from a woman aged 45-60 years with COVID-19, enrolled during active disease. Sequenced: peripheral blood. The chain uses TRBV5-6 and TRBJ2-7; TRBD1 agrees at 12 bases. Here the CDR3 reads CATSRGTGGGYEQYF. As DNA, the CDR3 is TGTGCCACCTCCAGAGGGACAGGGGGCGGCTACGAGCAGTACTTC.